This T cell receptor beta chain was profiled in a study of CD8 T cells in ankylosing spondylitis. Study-level results: In ankylosing spondylitis blood, a motif of about 8 highly homologous TCR beta variants appeared characteristic.

The table lists this clonotype with a few counts. Its antigen is unidentified. TCRdb called the 5' RACE reads again in MiXCR, with one record for every CDR3 protein. The data show a few hundred thousand distinct CDR3 sequences, more than 20% seen once. Losses at the gene ends were 1 base for V and 5 bases for J; bases not matched to a gene: 8. The germline V gene has CDR1 DFQATT and CDR2 SNEGSKA (reference sequence). The CDR3 covers 15 residues. The chain carries TRBV20-1 and TRBJ2-7; the match to TRBD1 covers 10 bases. This TCR was sampled from a male donor with ankylosing spondylitis or in good health (not recorded which). The source material was blood, either unsorted or a sorted T cell fraction (not recorded which). In DNA, the CDR3 is TGCAGTGCTAGAGGTCAGGGACAGGGGTCCGACGAGCAGTACTTC. It yields the protein CSARGQGQGSDEQYF.